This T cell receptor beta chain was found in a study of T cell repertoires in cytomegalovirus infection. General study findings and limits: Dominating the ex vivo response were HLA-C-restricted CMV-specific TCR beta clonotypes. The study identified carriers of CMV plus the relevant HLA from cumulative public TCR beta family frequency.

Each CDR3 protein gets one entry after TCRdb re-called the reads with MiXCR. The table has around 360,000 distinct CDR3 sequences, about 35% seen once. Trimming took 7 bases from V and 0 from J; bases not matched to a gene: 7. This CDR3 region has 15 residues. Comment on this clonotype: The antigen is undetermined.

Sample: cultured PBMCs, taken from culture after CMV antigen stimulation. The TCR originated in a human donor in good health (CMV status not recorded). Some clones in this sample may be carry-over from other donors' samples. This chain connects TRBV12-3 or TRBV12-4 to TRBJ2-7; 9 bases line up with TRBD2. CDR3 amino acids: CASTGSGRSSYEQYF. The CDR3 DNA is TGTGCCAGCACGGGTAGCGGGAGAAGCTCCTACGAGCAGTACTTC.